Only a few counts were recorded for the clone carrying this TCR beta chain. CDR1 SNHLY and CDR2 FYNNEI come from the germline V gene. CDR3 length: 15 residues. The V and J ends lost 6 bases and 6 bases respectively, with 20 bases between them. Sequenced by immunoSEQ multiplex PCR; TCRdb stores in-frame clones only, minus some. The repertoire holds approximately 13,000 clones, with 35% as singletons. This entry comes from a study of graft-versus-host responses after intestinal transplantation. Across the study: Each transplant was multivisceral, liver-intestinal, or isolated intestinal. After anti-thymocyte globulin induction, recipients took tacrolimus and steroids for 3 to 4 years.

General study points: Across patients carrying graft-donor T cell macrochimerism, allografts held high graft-versus-host to host-versus-graft clonal ratios.

The study plated approximately 200,000 CFSE-labeled responders with approximately 200,000 irradiated, violet-dye-labeled stimulators. The starting material was alloreactive CD8+ T cells from a mixed lymphocyte reaction culture, obtained before intestinal transplant. The subset: CFSE-low proliferating T cells sorted from approximately 6-day pre-transplant mixed lymphocyte reaction (GvH or HvG direction). The receptor was derived from a human patient who received an intestinal transplant. The chain recombines TRBV2 with TRBJ1-2; D remains unclear. The CDR3 is CASSGIPETGDGYTF. CDR3 nucleotides: TGTGCCAGCAGCGGTATTCCAGAGACGGGTGATGGCTACACCTTC. Full variable domain (missing parts from reference TRBV2 and TRBJ1-2): EPEVTQTPSHQVTQMGQEVILRCVPISNHLYFYWYRQILGQKVEFLVSFYNNEISEKSEIFDDQFSVERPDGSNFTLKIRSTKLEDSAMYFCASSGIPETGDGYTFGSGTRLTVV.